Shown below are 10 T cell receptor beta chains from a single sample sequenced in a study of T cells in Graves' hyperthyroidism and ophthalmopathy (dated by TCRdb to about 2019). Preparation of the library involved multiplex PCR. TCRdb names Illumina HiSeq 2000 as the instrument used. The TCR beta CDR3 regions were amplified from RNA transcripts. A first-round RT-PCR of the TCR CDR3 used the HTBI primer set with the Qiagen OneStep RT-PCR kit. The public sequencing data were trimmed at Q25 with fastp and processed into clonotypes with MiXCR by TCRdb, which kept only in-frame beta chains. Rows are unified per CDR3 protein, each entry keeping the most common DNA and genes. The sample profile shows just under 750,000 distinct CDR3 sequences; around 40% of them were found once. Less than 35% of the sample belongs to the ten largest clones. The material sequenced was blood. All receptors derive from a woman aged 40 to 50 with Graves' hyperthyroidism.

This clonotype was counted many times. The rearrangement uses TRBV20-1 and TRBJ1-5; maybe TRBD1 (6 bases). CDR1 and CDR2 from the germline V gene are DFQATT and SNEGSKA (reference sequence). The germline V and J ends were trimmed by 1 base and 4 bases, with 17 bases remaining between them. The CDR3 extends over 16 amino acids. The CDR3 reads CSARGAGGHENQPQHF. CDR3 in DNA: TGCAGTGCTAGAGGGGCGGGGGGACACGAGAATCAGCCCCAGCATTTT.

CDR3 bases: TGTGCCAGCAGCTTGCCGGGACAGGGCCAAGGGGCCCAGTACTTC. Translation gives CASSLPGQGQGAQYF. V usage is TRBV7-2 and J usage is TRBJ2-5; 9 positions match TRBD1. With V trimmed by 3 bases and J by 9 bases, 11 bases remained unmatched. The CDR3 is 15 amino acids. CDR1 is SGHTA, CDR2 FQGNSA, per germline.

With respect to this clonotype: Since a much larger clone is just one base distant, this may be a read error. The chain couples TRBV11-2 to TRBJ1-1; maybe TRBD1 (5 bases). Germline CDR1 reads SGHAT; CDR2 reads FQNNGV. V was cut by 0 bases and J by 4 bases, with 12 bases left in between. There are 15 residues in the CDR3. As DNA, the CDR3 is TGTGCCAGCAGCTTAGACCCAGGGATTAGCACTGAAGCTTTCTTT. Its protein is CASSLDPGISTEAFF.

On this clonotype itself: A read error is possible here, since a much larger clone lies one base away. The gene calls are TRBV7-2 and TRBJ2-7; 9 bases match TRBD1. The assigned J gene may be wrong: the sequence end matches TRBJ2-1 better. This CDR3 comprises 14 residues. Germline V gene lookup returns CDR1 SGHTA and CDR2 FQGNSA. For the CDR3, the DNA is TGTGCCAGCAGCTTAGTCACAGGGGGCGACGAGCAGTTCTTC. This encodes CASSLVTGGDEQFF.

Many counts were recorded for this clonotype. The chain is built from TRBV2 and TRBJ1-4; 7 nucleotides match TRBD1. CDR1 is SNHLY and CDR2 is FYNNEI in the germline V gene. The CDR3 has 14 residues. V shed 6 bases, J shed 5 bases, and the junction held 6 bases outside the gene matches. For the CDR3, the DNA is TGTGCCAGCAGGGAGGACAGGCAGAATGAAAAACTGTTTTTT. Its protein is CASREDRQNEKLFF.

In this sample, this clonotype turned up a few times. The J gene is TRBJ2-7, the V gene TRBV29-1; TRBD2 agrees at 11 bases. V shed 6 bases, J shed 6 bases, and the junction held 10 bases outside the gene matches. CDR1 is SQVTM and CDR2 is ANQGSEA in the germline V gene. CDR3 length: 14 amino acids. The CDR3: CSVYTSGSTREQYF. The CDR3 DNA reads TGCAGCGTGTATACTAGCGGGAGTACCCGCGAGCAGTACTTC.

This clonotype was counted ten times or more. The rearrangement uses TRBV20-1 and TRBJ1-2; no definite D call. The V end was cut by 0 bases, the J end by 6 bases, with 8 bases between. From germline, CDR1 is DFQATT and CDR2 SNEGSKA (reference sequence). CDR3 length equals 12 residues. CDR3: CSARDLPDGYTF. The CDR3 nucleotides read TGCAGTGCTAGAGATCTACCTGATGGCTACACCTTC.

The chain recombines TRBV30 with TRBJ2-5, with D unresolved. V was cut by 5 bases and J by 2 bases, with 24 bases left in between. Germline lookup yields CDR1 GTSNPN and CDR2 SVGIG (reference sequence). This CDR3 is built from 17 residues. DNA for the CDR3: TGTGCCTGGGGACCCTCCACCCCGCAGGAAGGACAAGAGACCCAGTACTTC. Protein product: CAWGPSTPQEGQETQYF.

V gene TRBV7-9 combines with J gene TRBJ1-2; the D is unclear. V lost 7 bases and J 4 bases, leaving 13 bases between the germline ends. The V gene's germline CDR1 is SEHNR and CDR2 FQNEAQ (reference sequence). The CDR3 totals 13 residues. CDR3 in amino acids: CASTTPQIYGYTF. Written as DNA, the CDR3 is TGTGCCAGCACCACACCTCAGATCTATGGCTACACCTTC.

As regards this clonotype: A much larger clone lies a single base off, so this may be a read error. This chain joins TRBV7-2 and TRBJ1-1, with 9 bases that match TRBD1. The CDR3 totals 14 residues. Germline V CDR1 and CDR2: SGHTA, FQGNSA. Trimming at V came to 1 base and at J to 10 bases, leaving 7 bases not matched to a gene. Here the CDR3 DNA reads TGTGCCAGCAGCTTAGAGGGACAGGGTTCTGGAGCTTTCTTT. This encodes CASSLEGQGSGAFF.